A single T cell receptor (beta chain) is shown here with its context. Its antigen is not identified. Germline V gene lookup returns CDR1 SGHRS and CDR2 YFSETQ. The CDR3 has 15 residues. Trimming took off 4 bases at V and 0 bases at J, with 11 bases between the two ends. PCR primers comprised 60 Vbeta and 13 Jbeta primers. As originally analysed: Later, 80 million or so unique TCR beta chains were counted in an analysis, and about 12 million of them were shared. Profiled with immunoSEQ multiplex PCR; TCRdb holds only in-frame clones, not every one. V, J and clone size derive from that table, while D and trimming were established from the DNA sequence. The sample table sets out more than 50,000 clones. The record originates from a study of cytomegalovirus exposure and HLA in healthy donors. For the study at large: When 350 to 400 donors were genotyped, roughly 82% of them were found to fall in the Caucasian-associated ancestry cluster.

Whole-study findings and limits: Presence/absence analyses assumed roughly uniform sequencing depth across donors, which may not hold.

This chain connects TRBV5-1 to TRBJ1-5, with a weak D call TRBD1 (5 bases). The sequencing sample was made of PBMCs. The receptor was derived from a man aged 50-59 years in good health and CMV-seropositive. CDR3 residues: CASSLGGDSNQPQHF. The CDR3 bases are TGCGCCAGCAGCCTCGGAGGGGATAGCAATCAGCCCCAGCATTTT. The entire variable domain, with the rest obtained from reference TRBV5-1 and TRBJ1-5, is as follows: KAGVTQTPRYLIKTRGQQVTLSCSPISGHRSVSWYQQTPGQGLQFLFEYFSETQRNKGNFPGRFSGRQFSNSRSEMNVSTLELGDSALYLCASSLGGDSNQPQHFGDGTRLSIL.